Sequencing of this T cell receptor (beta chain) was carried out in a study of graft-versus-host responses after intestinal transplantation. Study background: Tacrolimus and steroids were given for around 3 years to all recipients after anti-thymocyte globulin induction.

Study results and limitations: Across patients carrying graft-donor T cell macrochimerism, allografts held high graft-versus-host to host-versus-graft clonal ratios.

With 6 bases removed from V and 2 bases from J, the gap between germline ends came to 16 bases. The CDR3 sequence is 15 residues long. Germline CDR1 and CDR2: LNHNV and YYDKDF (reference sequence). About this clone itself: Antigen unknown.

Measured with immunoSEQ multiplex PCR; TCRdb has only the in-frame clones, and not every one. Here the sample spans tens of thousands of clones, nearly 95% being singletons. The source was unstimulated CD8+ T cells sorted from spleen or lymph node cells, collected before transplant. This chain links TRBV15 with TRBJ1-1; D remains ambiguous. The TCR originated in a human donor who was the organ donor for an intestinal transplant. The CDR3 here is CATRKGFGPNTEAFF. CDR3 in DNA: TGTGCCACCAGAAAAGGTTTTGGACCCAACACTGAAGCTTTCTTT.